This TCR beta chain was sequenced for a study of T-cell memory formation after mild COVID-19. Germline V gene sequence: CDR1 PRHDT, CDR2 FYEKMQ (reference sequence). Unmatched junction bases numbered 11, after V lost 5 bases and J lost 5 bases. There are 15 residues in the CDR3. For this clonotype: Its antigen is unidentified.

5'RACE, which relied on constant-segment primers, yielded TCR alpha and TCR beta cDNA libraries carrying sample barcodes and UMIs. MiXCR, applied by TCRdb to the 5' RACE reads, yields one record per CDR3 protein. The table lists fewer than 50,000 distinct CDR3 sequences, approximately 7% of them singletons. Study-wide results and caveats: For contracting clones, CD4+ ones sat mainly in CM and EM, CD8+ in EMRA. Whether day 37 second-wave clones are SARS-CoV-2-specific was not confirmed.

The specimen was PBMCs or a T cell subset sorted from them (not recorded which). The chain joins TRBV13 to TRBJ2-5, with 7 bases lining up with TRBD2. The receptor's source is a man younger than 30 who had mild COVID-19 (a few samples of this study predate the infection). Cell type and time point are not known. CDR3 sequence: CASSRPGTIEETQYF. Here the CDR3 DNA reads TGTGCCAGCAGCCGCCCCGGGACTATTGAGGAGACCCAGTACTTC.